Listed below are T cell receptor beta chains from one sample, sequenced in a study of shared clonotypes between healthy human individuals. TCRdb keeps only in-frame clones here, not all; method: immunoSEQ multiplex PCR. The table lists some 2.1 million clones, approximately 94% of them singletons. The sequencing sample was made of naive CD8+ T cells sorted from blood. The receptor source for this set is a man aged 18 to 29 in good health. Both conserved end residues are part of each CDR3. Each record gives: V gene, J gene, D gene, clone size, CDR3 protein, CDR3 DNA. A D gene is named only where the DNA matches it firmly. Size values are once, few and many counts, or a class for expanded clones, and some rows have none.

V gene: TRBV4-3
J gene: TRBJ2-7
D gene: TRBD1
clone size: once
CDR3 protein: CASSQDPGTGTYEQYF
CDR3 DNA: TGCGCCAGCAGCCAAGATCCAGGGACAGGTACCTACGAGCAGTACTTC

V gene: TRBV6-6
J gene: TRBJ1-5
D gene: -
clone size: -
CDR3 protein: CASSYSVGDQPQHF
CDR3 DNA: TGTGCCAGCAGTTACTCGGTTGGGGATCAGCCCCAGCATTTT

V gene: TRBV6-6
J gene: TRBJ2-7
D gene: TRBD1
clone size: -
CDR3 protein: CASSTGAEQYF
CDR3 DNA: TGTGCCAGCAGTACAGGGGCCGAGCAGTACTTC

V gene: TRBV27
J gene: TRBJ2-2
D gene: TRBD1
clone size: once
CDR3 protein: CASTGQGNTGELFF
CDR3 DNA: TGTGCCAGCACCGGACAGGGAAACACCGGGGAGCTGTTTTTT

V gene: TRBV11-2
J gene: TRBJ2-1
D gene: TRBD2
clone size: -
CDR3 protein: CASSLGYGLAGSEQFF
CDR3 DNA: TGTGCCAGCAGCCTCGGGTATGGTCTAGCGGGGTCTGAGCAGTTCTTC

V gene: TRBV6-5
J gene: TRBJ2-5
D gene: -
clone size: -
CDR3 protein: CASNHRAGPQETQYF
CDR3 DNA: TGTGCCAGCAACCACCGGGCGGGTCCCCAAGAGACCCAGTACTTC

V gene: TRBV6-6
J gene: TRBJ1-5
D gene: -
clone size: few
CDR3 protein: CASSPIGWEGNQPQHF
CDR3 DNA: TGTGCCAGCAGCCCGATAGGGTGGGAGGGCAATCAGCCCCAGCATTTT

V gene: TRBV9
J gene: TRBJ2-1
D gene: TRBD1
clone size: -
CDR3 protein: CASSATGGIPSHNEQFF
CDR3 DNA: TGTGCCAGCAGCGCCACAGGGGGGATTCCTTCACACAATGAGCAGTTCTTC

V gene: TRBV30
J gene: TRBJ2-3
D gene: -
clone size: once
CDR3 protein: CAWSVPRRQDTQYF
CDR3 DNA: TGTGCCTGGAGTGTACCCCGACGGCAAGATACGCAGTATTTT

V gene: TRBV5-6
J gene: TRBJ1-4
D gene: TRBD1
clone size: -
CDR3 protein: CASSLGQGVNEKLFF
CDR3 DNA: TGTGCCAGCAGCTTGGGACAGGGGGTCAATGAAAAACTGTTTTTT

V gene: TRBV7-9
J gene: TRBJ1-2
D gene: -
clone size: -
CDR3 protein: CASSPPGDVHGYTF
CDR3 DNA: TGTGCCAGCAGCCCACCGGGGGACGTTCATGGCTACACCTTC

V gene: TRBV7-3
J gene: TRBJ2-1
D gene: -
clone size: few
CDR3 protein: CASSFRGSRGGYNEQFF
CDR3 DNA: TGTGCCAGCAGCTTTAGAGGGTCCCGGGGTGGGTACAATGAGCAGTTCTTC

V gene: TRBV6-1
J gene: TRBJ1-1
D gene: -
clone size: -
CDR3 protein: CASSGNRNLMNTEAFF
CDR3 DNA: TGTGCCAGCAGTGGGAACAGGAACCTCATGAACACTGAAGCTTTCTTT

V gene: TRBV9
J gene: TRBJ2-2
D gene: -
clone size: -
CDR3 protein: CASSARYTGELFF
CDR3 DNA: TGTGCCAGCAGCGCCCGGTACACCGGGGAGCTGTTTTTT

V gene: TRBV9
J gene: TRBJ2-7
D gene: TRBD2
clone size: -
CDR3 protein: CASSSSTSGSYEQYF
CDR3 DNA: TGTGCCAGCAGCTCGTCGACTAGCGGGAGTTACGAGCAGTACTTC

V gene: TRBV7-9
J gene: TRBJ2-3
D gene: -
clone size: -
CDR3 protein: CATGEYPDTQYF
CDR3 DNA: TGTGCCACTGGGGAGTACCCAGATACGCAGTATTTT

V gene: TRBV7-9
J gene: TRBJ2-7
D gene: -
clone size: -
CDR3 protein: CASSQQGYEQYF
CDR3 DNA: TGTGCCAGCAGCCAGCAGGGGTACGAGCAGTACTTC

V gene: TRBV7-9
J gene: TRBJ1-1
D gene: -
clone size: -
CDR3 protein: CASSKHSTEAFF
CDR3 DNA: TGTGCCAGCAGCAAACACTCCACTGAAGCTTTCTTT

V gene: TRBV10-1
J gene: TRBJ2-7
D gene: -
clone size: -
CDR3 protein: CASSLGADNEQYF
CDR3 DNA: TGCGCCAGCAGCCTCGGGGCTGATAACGAGCAGTACTTC

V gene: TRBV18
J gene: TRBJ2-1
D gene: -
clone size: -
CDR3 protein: CASSPPGVKGLNEQFF
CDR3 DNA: TGTGCCAGCTCACCACCGGGGGTTAAGGGGTTGAATGAGCAGTTCTTC

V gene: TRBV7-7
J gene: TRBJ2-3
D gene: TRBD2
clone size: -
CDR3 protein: CASSQGLAGGQTDTQYF
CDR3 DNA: TGTGCTAGCAGCCAGGGACTAGCGGGGGGGCAGACAGATACGCAGTATTTT

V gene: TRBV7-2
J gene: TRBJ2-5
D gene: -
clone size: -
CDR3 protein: CASSFPLTNDSGVQETQYF
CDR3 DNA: TGTGCCAGCAGCTTCCCCCTCACCAACGATAGCGGAGTCCAAGAGACCCAGTACTTC

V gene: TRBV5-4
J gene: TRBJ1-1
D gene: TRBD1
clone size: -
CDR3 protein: CASRGQGSEAFF
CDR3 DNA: TGTGCCAGCAGGGGACAGGGCTCTGAAGCTTTCTTT

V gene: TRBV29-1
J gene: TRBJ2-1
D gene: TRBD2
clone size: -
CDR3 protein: CSVEPGTSGDNEQFF
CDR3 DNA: TGCAGCGTGGAGCCAGGGACTAGCGGGGACAATGAGCAGTTCTTC

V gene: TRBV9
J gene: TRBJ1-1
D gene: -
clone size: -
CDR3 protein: CASSVDGGEGYTEAFF
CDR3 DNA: TGTGCCAGCAGCGTAGACGGCGGAGAGGGGTACACTGAAGCTTTCTTT

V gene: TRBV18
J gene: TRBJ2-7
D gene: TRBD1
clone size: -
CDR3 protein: CASSPTGSSYEQYF
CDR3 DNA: TGTGCCAGCTCACCGACAGGGAGCTCCTACGAGCAGTACTTC

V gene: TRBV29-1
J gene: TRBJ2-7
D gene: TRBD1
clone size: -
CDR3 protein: CSAGTGSEQYF
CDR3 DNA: TGCAGCGCCGGGACAGGGAGTGAGCAGTACTTC

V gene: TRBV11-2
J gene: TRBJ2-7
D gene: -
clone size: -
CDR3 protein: CASSSGGGLYEQYF
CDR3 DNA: TGTGCCAGCAGCTCAGGAGGGGGATTGTACGAGCAGTACTTC

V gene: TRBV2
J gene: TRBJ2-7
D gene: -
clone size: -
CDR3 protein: CATGEGIGHIEQYF
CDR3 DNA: TGTGCCACCGGAGAGGGTATAGGACATATCGAGCAGTACTTC

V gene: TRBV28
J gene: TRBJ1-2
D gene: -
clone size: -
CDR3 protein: CASTLVAGPELDYGYTF
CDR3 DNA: TGTGCCAGCACCCTGGTCGCCGGTCCCGAACTGGATTATGGCTACACCTTC

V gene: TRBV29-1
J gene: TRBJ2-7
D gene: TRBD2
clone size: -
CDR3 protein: CSVEGVGSGGVGYEQYF
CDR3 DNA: TGCAGCGTTGAAGGAGTCGGTAGCGGGGGGGTTGGCTACGAGCAGTACTTC

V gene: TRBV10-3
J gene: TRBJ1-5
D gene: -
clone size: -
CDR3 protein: CAMQWGRPGPKGAYCNQPQHF
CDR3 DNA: TGTGCCATGCAATGGGGGAGACCGGGCCCAAAAGGGGCATATTGCAATCAGCCCCAGCATTTT

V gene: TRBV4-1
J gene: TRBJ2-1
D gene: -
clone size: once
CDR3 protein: CASSQGWGQDNEQFF
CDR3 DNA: TGCGCCAGCAGCCAAGGGTGGGGCCAGGACAATGAGCAGTTCTTC

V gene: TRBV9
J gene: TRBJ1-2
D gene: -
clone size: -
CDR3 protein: CASSYVLGGYTF
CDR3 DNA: TGTGCCAGCAGCTATGTCCTGGGAGGCTACACCTTC

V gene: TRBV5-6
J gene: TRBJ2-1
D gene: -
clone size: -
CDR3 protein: CASSLDLAGLNEQFF
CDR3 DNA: TGTGCCAGCAGCTTGGACCTCGCGGGCCTCAATGAGCAGTTCTTC

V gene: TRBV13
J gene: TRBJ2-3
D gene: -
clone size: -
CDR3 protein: CASSLTFGGTDTQYF
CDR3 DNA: TGTGCCAGCAGCCTAACCTTCGGCGGCACAGATACGCAGTATTTT

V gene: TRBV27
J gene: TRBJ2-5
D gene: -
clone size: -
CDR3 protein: CASSSSYAQETQYF
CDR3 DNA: TGTGCCAGCAGTTCCTCCTACGCGCAAGAGACCCAGTACTTC

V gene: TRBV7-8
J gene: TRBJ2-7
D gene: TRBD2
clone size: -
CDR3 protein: CASSLVLAGNSYEQYF
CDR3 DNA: TGTGCCAGCAGCTTAGTACTAGCGGGCAACTCCTACGAGCAGTACTTC

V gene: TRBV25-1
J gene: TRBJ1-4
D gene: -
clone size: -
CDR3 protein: CASSESWGTNEKLFF
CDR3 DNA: TGTGCCAGCAGTGAATCGTGGGGAACGAATGAAAAACTGTTTTTT

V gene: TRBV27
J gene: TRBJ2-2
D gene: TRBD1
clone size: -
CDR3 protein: CASSPGTGYTGELFF
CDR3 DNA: TGTGCCAGCAGTCCCGGGACAGGATACACCGGGGAGCTGTTTTTT

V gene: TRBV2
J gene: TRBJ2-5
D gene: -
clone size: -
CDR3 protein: CASSDPGEDETQYF
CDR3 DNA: TGTGCCAGCAGTGACCCGGGGGAGGACGAGACCCAGTACTTC

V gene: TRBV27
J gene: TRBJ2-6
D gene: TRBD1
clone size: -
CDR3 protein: CASSFLPGQDIATTLTF
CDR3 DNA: TGTGCCAGCAGTTTCCTTCCGGGACAGGACATCGCGACGACCCTGACTTTC

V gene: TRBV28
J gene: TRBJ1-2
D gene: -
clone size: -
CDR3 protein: CASSLGGVRGYTF
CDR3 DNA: TGTGCCAGCAGTTTAGGAGGGGTTAGGGGCTACACCTTC

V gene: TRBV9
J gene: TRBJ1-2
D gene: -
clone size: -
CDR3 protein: CASSPTPGNVYGYTF
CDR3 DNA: TGTGCCAGCAGCCCAACACCAGGGAATGTATATGGCTACACCTTC

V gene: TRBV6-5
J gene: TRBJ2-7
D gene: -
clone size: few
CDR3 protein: CASSYSTEQYF
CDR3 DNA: TGTGCCAGCAGTTACTCGACCGAGCAGTACTTC

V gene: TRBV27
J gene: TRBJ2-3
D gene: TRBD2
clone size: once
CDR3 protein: CASTFSRGAHTDTQYF
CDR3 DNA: TGTGCCAGCACCTTCTCGCGGGGGGCCCACACAGATACGCAGTATTTT

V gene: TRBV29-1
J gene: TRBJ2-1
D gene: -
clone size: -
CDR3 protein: CSVSIVEQFF
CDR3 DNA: TGCAGCGTTTCGATAGTCGAGCAGTTCTTC

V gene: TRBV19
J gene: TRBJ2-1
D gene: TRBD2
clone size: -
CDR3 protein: CASSLRLAGGLNNEQFF
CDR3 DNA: TGTGCCAGTAGTCTTCGACTAGCGGGAGGACTAAACAATGAGCAGTTCTTC

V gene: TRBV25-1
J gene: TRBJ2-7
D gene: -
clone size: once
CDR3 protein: CASRVEVGSYEQYF
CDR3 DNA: TGTGCCAGCAGGGTGGAGGTTGGATCCTACGAGCAGTACTTC

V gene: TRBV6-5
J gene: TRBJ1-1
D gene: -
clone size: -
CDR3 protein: CASSYARQGPAFF
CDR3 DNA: TGTGCCAGCAGTTACGCCCGGCAGGGGCCGGCTTTCTTT

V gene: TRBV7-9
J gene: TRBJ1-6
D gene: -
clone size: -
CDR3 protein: CASSPPGTGGSPLHF
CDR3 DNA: TGTGCCAGCAGCCCTCCCGGGACGGGGGGTTCACCCCTCCACTTT